This entry is about one TCR beta chain. This sample was taken from a study of blood T cells in healthy people across ages. A second PCR, run for roughly 7 to 12 cycles, used a sample-barcoded 5' primer plus a J-beta primer mix. One entry per CDR3 protein results from TCRdb running MiXCR on the 5' RACE reads. Among fewer than 2,000,000 distinct CDR3 sequences, roughly 43% were seen once, and the ten largest hold roughly 24%. CDR3 size: 16 residues. The ends were cut back, 0 bases at V and 4 bases at J, with 14 bases in the middle. CDR1 and CDR2 from the germline V gene are MNHNY and SVGAGI (reference sequence).

The J gene is TRBJ2-3, the V gene TRBV6-6; D gene ambiguous. The TCR was taken from a human donor in good health. Sequencing input: blood. This CDR3 is CASSYSGPAVADTQYF. CDR3 nucleotides: TGTGCCAGCAGTTACTCAGGGCCCGCAGTGGCAGATACGCAGTATTTT.